One and the same sample provided the 29 T cell receptor beta chains below, sequenced in a study of blood T cell repertoires in COVID-19. Sequencing used immunoSEQ multiplex PCR; TCRdb keeps in-frame clones, though not all of them. This table has around 370,000 clones, around 91% appearing once. Sequencing was performed on peripheral blood. These receptors all come from a woman aged 18-35 years who had recovered from COVID-19.

The CDR3 loop reads CASSLGTGYTGELFF. In DNA, the CDR3 is TGTGCCAGCAGCCTGGGGACAGGGTACACCGGGGAGCTGTTTTTT. The rearrangement links TRBV7-8 to TRBJ2-2; 9 nucleotides match TRBD1. Germline V CDR1 and CDR2: SGHVS, FQNEAQ. The CDR3 totals 15 residues. Trimming at V came to 5 bases and at J to 3 bases, leaving 4 bases not matched to a gene.

The chain employs TRBV6-5 and TRBJ1-6, with 9 bases matching TRBD1. Looked up from germline, CDR1 is MNHEY and CDR2 is SVGAGI. Trimming took 2 bases from V and 6 from J; bases not matched to a gene: 5. The CDR3 has 16 residues. CDR3 nucleotide sequence: TGTGCCAGCAGTTACGCCGACAGGGGGTCTAATTCACCCCTCCACTTT. It codes for CASSYADRGSNSPLHF.

The chain couples TRBV10-3 to TRBJ2-3; 7 bases map to TRBD2. The germline gives CDR1 ENHRY, CDR2 SYGVKD. Unmatched junction bases numbered 17, after V lost 7 bases and J lost 1 base. The CDR3 has 18 residues. CDR3 sequence: CAIKGGSPFDLGTDTQYF. As DNA, the CDR3 is TGTGCCATCAAGGGCGGGAGTCCTTTCGATTTGGGCACAGATACGCAGTATTTT.

In DNA, the CDR3 is TGTGCCAGCAGTTATACCGGGGAGCTGTTTTTT. It specifies CASSYTGELFF. The chain carries TRBV11-2 and TRBJ2-2; D not certain. CDR1 and CDR2 from the germline V gene are SGHAT and FQNNGV. The CDR3 is made up of 11 amino acids. V was pared by 6 bases and J by 5 bases, with 4 bases between.

This chain uses TRBV4-1 with TRBJ1-1; D uncertain. This CDR3 region has 13 residues. Germline V gene data show CDR1 as MGHRA and CDR2 as YSYEKL. V lost 0 bases to trimming and J lost 5 bases, with 7 bases between them. DNA for the CDR3: TGCGCCAGCAGCCAAGAGGGCTTGACTGAAGCTTTCTTT. Translated: CASSQEGLTEAFF.

V usage is TRBV6-6 and J usage is TRBJ1-1; TRBD1 matches 8 bases. Germline lookup yields CDR1 MNHNY and CDR2 SVGAGI (reference sequence). The CDR3 extends over 15 amino acids. V lost 6 bases, J lost 5 bases, and 11 bases stayed unmatched. In DNA, the CDR3 is TGTGCCAGCAGACGGGACGACAGGGGAGGGACTGAAGCTTTCTTT. Translation gives CASRRDDRGGTEAFF.

The chain is built from TRBV10-1 and TRBJ2-5, with 7 bases matching TRBD2. Germline CDR1 and CDR2: WNHNN and SYGVQD (reference sequence). The CDR3 is made up of 14 amino acids. Trimming removed 5 bases from V and 5 bases from J; junction bases left unmatched: 8. CDR3 coding DNA: TGCGCCAGCAGTCCCGGGCGGGGGTTGGAGACCCAGTACTTC. Its translation: CASSPGRGLETQYF.

The J gene is TRBJ2-3, the V gene TRBV12-3 or TRBV12-4; D remains unclear. Trimming took 5 bases from V and 5 from J, leaving 8 bases between them. The CDR3 sequence is 12 residues long. CDR3 sequence (DNA): TGTGCCAGCAGTCCTTTCCGAGATACGCAGTATTTT. It yields the protein CASSPFRDTQYF.

The chain employs TRBV24-1 and TRBJ2-2, with D unresolved. The CDR3 contains 15 residues. V lost 4 bases and J lost 5, with 13 bases in between. Germline V lookup: CDR1 KGHDR, CDR2 SFDVKD. CDR3 amino acids: CATSDQVGATGELFF. The DNA for the CDR3 is TGTGCCACCAGTGACCAAGTCGGAGCAACCGGGGAGCTGTTTTTT.

V usage is TRBV9 and J usage is TRBJ1-1; TRBD1 matches 7 bases. Germline V gene sequence: CDR1 SGDLS, CDR2 YYNGEE. Trimming at V came to 2 bases and at J to 3 bases, leaving 16 bases not matched to a gene. The CDR3 sequence is 18 residues long. The CDR3 here is CASSVSDLAGGLHTEAFF. In DNA form, the CDR3 reads TGTGCCAGCAGCGTCTCCGATCTGGCAGGGGGTCTTCACACTGAAGCTTTCTTT.

The gene calls are TRBV5-1 and TRBJ2-2, with a tentative D call TRBD2 (6 bases). Trimming pared 3 bases from V and 1 base from J, leaving 10 bases between. This CDR3 region has 15 residues. CDR1 SGHRS and CDR2 YFSETQ come from the germline V gene. CDR3 DNA: TGCGCCAGCAGCTCCGGGACTCTGAACACCGGGGAGCTGTTTTTT. Translated: CASSSGTLNTGELFF.

The gene calls are TRBV7-6 and TRBJ2-2, with D perhaps TRBD1 (6 bases). CDR1 is SGHVS and CDR2 is FNYEAQ in the germline V gene. The CDR3 consists of 16 residues. Trimming cost V 1 base and J 5 bases, with 14 bases left between them. CDR3 bases: TGTGCCAGCAGCTTAGTTATACAGGGTCGGACCGGGGAGCTGTTTTTT. Translated: CASSLVIQGRTGELFF. The full variable domain, its missing parts supplied by reference TRBV7-6 and TRBJ2-2, is GAGVSQSPRYKVTKRGQDVALRCDPISGHVSLYWYRQALGQGPEFLTYFNYEAQQDKSGLPNDRFSAERPEGSISTLTIQRTEQRDSAMYRCASSLVIQGRTGELFFGEGSRLTVL.

Notes on this clone: The same CDR3 also results from other DNA sequences found in this sample. The rearrangement joins TRBV27 to TRBJ1-6; no clear D gene. Germline V gene lookup returns CDR1 MNHEY and CDR2 SMNVEV (reference sequence). The CDR3 is 15 residues long. V lost 6 bases to trimming and J lost 0 bases, with 9 bases between them. Written as DNA, the CDR3 is TGTGCCAGCAGCCCCCGGAGCTCCTATAATTCACCCCTCCACTTT. Translating gives CASSPRSSYNSPLHF.

The genes are TRBV6-5 and TRBJ2-3; TRBD2 aligns across 9 bases. The length of the CDR3 is 15 residues. Germline loops: CDR1 MNHEY, CDR2 SVGAGI. Trimming took 6 bases from V and 3 from J; bases not matched to a gene: 7. The CDR3 reads CASSGGRARTDTQYF. CDR3 sequence (DNA): TGTGCCAGCAGCGGCGGGAGGGCCAGAACAGATACGCAGTATTTT.

The rearrangement uses TRBV28 and TRBJ1-5; 8 nucleotides align to TRBD1. The CDR3 length is 17 residues. Germline V gene data show CDR1 as MDHEN and CDR2 as SYDVKM. With 4 bases clipped from V and 2 bases from J, the junction kept 10 bases outside the gene matches. The CDR3 spells CASSSGQGAIGNQPQHF. The CDR3 region has the DNA TGTGCCAGCAGTTCTGGGCAGGGGGCCATTGGCAATCAGCCCCAGCATTTT.

The chain recombines TRBV2 with TRBJ2-4; 13 bases line up with TRBD2. V gave up 4 bases and J gave up 1 base; unmatched junction bases: 10. This CDR3 has 19 amino acids. CDR1 and CDR2 (germline): SNHLY, FYNNEI. DNA of the CDR3: TGTGCCAGCAGTGCCGGGACTAGCGGGATGACTAGCGCCAAAAACATTCAGTACTTC. This codes for CASSAGTSGMTSAKNIQYF.

This rearrangement joins TRBV18 to TRBJ1-1; 8 bases are shared with TRBD1. The CDR3 is 15 residues long. Germline CDR1 reads KGHSH; CDR2 reads LQKENI. The trim removed 1 base at V and 4 bases at J, leaving 5 bases unmatched. CDR3 sequence: CASSPLADRGTEAFF. As DNA, the CDR3 is TGTGCCAGCTCACCACTAGCCGACAGGGGCACTGAAGCTTTCTTT.

The chain recombines TRBV11-2 with TRBJ2-1; D perhaps matches TRBD1 (6 bases). CDR3 length: 15 amino acids. Per germline, CDR1 SGHAT and CDR2 FQNNGV. Between the trimmed V and J ends, which lost 0 bases and 7 bases, there was a span of 13 bases. DNA of the CDR3: TGTGCCAGCAGCTTAGATCCAGGGCAGGGGAATGAGCAGTTCTTC. Translating gives CASSLDPGQGNEQFF.

The V gene is TRBV28, the J gene TRBJ2-1; D is unclear. The CDR3 covers 16 residues. Germline V gene data show CDR1 as MDHEN and CDR2 as SYDVKM. Trimming took 2 bases from V and 5 from J, leaving 16 bases between them. The CDR3 bases are TGTGCCAGCAGTTTAATGCGGAAAACTCCCGACAATGAGCAGTTCTTC. It encodes CASSLMRKTPDNEQFF.

The V call is TRBV27, the J call TRBJ2-3; D gene uncertain. Trimming shortened V by 6 bases and J by 6 bases, and 10 bases separated the two germline ends. This CDR3 has 12 amino acids. Germline CDR1 is MNHEY and CDR2 is SMNVEV (reference sequence). The CDR3 reads CASRSLADTQYF. CDR3 DNA: TGTGCCAGCAGAAGTCTCGCGGATACGCAGTATTTT.

The J gene is TRBJ1-2, the V gene TRBV27; no reliable D call. The germline V and J ends were trimmed by 3 bases and 3 bases, with 8 bases remaining between them. Germline CDR1 is MNHEY and CDR2 is SMNVEV (reference sequence). The CDR3 loop spans 13 amino acids. The CDR3: CASSFSQDYGYTF. The CDR3 DNA is TGTGCCAGCAGTTTCTCCCAGGACTATGGCTACACCTTC.

The chain employs TRBV7-9 and TRBJ2-1; D might be TRBD2 (5 bases). Germline-derived CDR1 and CDR2 are SEHNR and FQNEAQ (reference sequence). V was cut by 1 base and J by 9 bases, with 16 bases left in between. The CDR3 extends over 15 amino acids. The CDR3 coding sequence is TGTGCCAGCAGCTTAGGGGTCGGTACGGGAAGTGAGCAGTTCTTC. Its protein is CASSLGVGTGSEQFF.

The chain couples TRBV27 to TRBJ2-3; D is perhaps TRBD1 (6 bases). There are 18 residues in the CDR3. The germline V gene has CDR1 MNHEY and CDR2 SMNVEV (reference sequence). The ends were cut back, 7 bases at V and 0 bases at J, with 23 bases in the middle. The CDR3 DNA is TGTGCCAGCACCTTCACCCAGACAGGCGCCGGGAGCACAGATACGCAGTATTTT. This encodes CASTFTQTGAGSTDTQYF.

This clone was picked up one time. V is TRBV24-1 and J is TRBJ2-1; 8 bases map to TRBD2. The CDR3 totals 21 residues. Trimming at V came to 3 bases and at J to 8 bases, leaving 26 bases not matched to a gene. CDR1 and CDR2 from the germline V gene are KGHDR and SFDVKD. This CDR3 reads CATSDAGPGGSGTSPHHEQFF. The CDR3 nucleotides are TGTGCCACCAGTGATGCGGGCCCGGGGGGGAGCGGGACATCTCCCCATCATGAGCAGTTCTTC.

The J gene is TRBJ2-5, the V gene TRBV5-6; 12 nucleotides align to TRBD2. This CDR3 spans 17 amino acids. Per the germline V gene, CDR1 is SGHDT and CDR2 is YYEEEE. The trim removed 1 base at V and 4 bases at J, leaving 8 bases unmatched. CDR3 in amino acids: CASSLISSGRARETQYF. The CDR3 region has the DNA TGTGCCAGCAGCTTGATTTCTAGCGGGAGGGCCCGAGAGACCCAGTACTTC.

V is TRBV18 and J is TRBJ2-3; weak D call: TRBD1 (6 bases). The CDR3 is 14 residues long. V gave up 4 bases and J gave up 1 base, with 9 bases separating them. Germline V gene lookup returns CDR1 KGHSH and CDR2 LQKENI. The CDR3 reads CASSLGQRTDTQYF. CDR3 bases: TGTGCCAGCTCACTAGGACAGCGCACAGATACGCAGTATTTT. The whole variable domain, filled in from reference TRBV18 and TRBJ2-3, reads NAGVMQNPRHLVRRRGQEARLRCSPMKGHSHVYWYRQLPEEGLKFMVYLQKENIIDESGMPKERFSAEFPKEGPSILRIQQVVRGDSAAYFCASSLGQRTDTQYFGPGTRLTVL.

V usage is TRBV12-3 or TRBV12-4 and J usage is TRBJ2-5; TRBD1 matches at 8 bases. This CDR3 has 13 amino acids. V shed 5 bases and J 7 bases; nucleotides not matched to a gene: 6. This chain's CDR3 is CASSLGQGGTQYF. CDR3 coding DNA: TGTGCCAGCAGTCTTGGACAGGGAGGGACCCAGTACTTC.

This chain uses TRBV10-2 with TRBJ2-5; 8 nucleotides align to TRBD1. The V and J ends lost 6 bases and 2 bases, in that order; junction bases with no gene match: 2. The CDR3 spans 13 residues. CDR1 WSHSY and CDR2 SAAADI come from the germline V gene. The CDR3, as DNA: TGCGCCAGCAGCCAGGGGGCGCAAGAGACCCAGTACTTC. It specifies CASSQGAQETQYF.

CDR3 in DNA: TGCGCCAGCAGCTCCGGACAGGGGGCCCTCAATGAGCAGTTCTTC. It encodes CASSSGQGALNEQFF. The J gene is TRBJ2-1, the V gene TRBV5-1; 11 nucleotides agree with TRBD1. This CDR3 is 15 amino acids long. V trimming: 3 bases; J trimming: 6 bases; junction bases outside the gene matches: 5. CDR1 and CDR2 from the germline V gene are SGHRS and YFSETQ.